This TCR beta chain appears in the sequencing data of a study of blood T cell repertoires in COVID-19. CDR3 length: 17 residues. Germline loops: CDR1 SGHAT, CDR2 FQNNGV. V trimming: 4 bases; J trimming: 7 bases; junction bases outside the gene matches: 16. Clinical history reported by participants formed the basis on which cohorts were assigned. Measured with immunoSEQ multiplex PCR; TCRdb has only the in-frame clones, and not every one. Here the sample spans fewer than 250,000 clones, 85% being singletons. Sequenced: PBMCs or T cells enriched from blood (not recorded which). V and J are TRBV11-2 and TRBJ2-5, with TRBD2 identical over 9 bases. This TCR came from a woman aged 45-65 years with acute COVID-19. The CDR3 DNA follows: TGTGCCAGCAGCTCTCGTGGTAGCGGGGGCCTAACCGGGACCCAGTACTTC. The encoded protein is CASSSRGSGGLTGTQYF. Drawing the rest from reference TRBV11-2 and TRBJ2-5, the complete variable domain is EAGVAQSPRYKIIEKRQSVAFWCNPISGHATLYWYQQILGQGPKLLIQFQNNGVVDDSQLPKDRFSAERLKGVDSTLKIQPAKLEDSAVYLCASSSRGSGGLTGTQYFGPGTRLLVL.